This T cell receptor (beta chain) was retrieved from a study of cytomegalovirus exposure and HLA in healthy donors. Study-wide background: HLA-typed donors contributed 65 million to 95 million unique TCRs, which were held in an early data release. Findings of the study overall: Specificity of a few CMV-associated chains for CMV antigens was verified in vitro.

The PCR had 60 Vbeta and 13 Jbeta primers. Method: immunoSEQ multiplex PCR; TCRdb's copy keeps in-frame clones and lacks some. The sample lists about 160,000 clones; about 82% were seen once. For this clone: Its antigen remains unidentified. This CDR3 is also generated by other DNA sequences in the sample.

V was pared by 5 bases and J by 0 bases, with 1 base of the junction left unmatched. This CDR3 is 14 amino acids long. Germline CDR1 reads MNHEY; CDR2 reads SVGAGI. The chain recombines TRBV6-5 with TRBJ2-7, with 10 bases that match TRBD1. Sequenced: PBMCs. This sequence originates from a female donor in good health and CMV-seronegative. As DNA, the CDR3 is TGTGCCAGCAGTCGGACAGGGGGCTCCTACGAGCAGTACTTC. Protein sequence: CASSRTGGSYEQYF.